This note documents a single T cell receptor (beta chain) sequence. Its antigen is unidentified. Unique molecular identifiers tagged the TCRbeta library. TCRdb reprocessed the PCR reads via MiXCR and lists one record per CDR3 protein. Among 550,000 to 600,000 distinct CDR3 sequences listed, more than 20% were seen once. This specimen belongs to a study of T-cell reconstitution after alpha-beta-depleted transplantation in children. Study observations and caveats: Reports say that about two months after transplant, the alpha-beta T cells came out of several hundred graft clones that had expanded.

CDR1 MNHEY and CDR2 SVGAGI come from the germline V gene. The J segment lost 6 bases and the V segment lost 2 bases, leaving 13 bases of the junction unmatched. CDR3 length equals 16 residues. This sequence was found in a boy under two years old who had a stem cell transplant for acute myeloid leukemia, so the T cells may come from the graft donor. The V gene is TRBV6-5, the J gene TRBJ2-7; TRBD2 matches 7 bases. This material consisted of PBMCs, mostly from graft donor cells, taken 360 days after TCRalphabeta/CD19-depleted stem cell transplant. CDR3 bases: TGTGCCAGCAGTTACGCGGGGGTTTTGGATTCGGGCGAGCAGTACTTC. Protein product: CASSYAGVLDSGEQYF.